This T cell receptor (beta chain) was profiled in a study of cytomegalovirus exposure and HLA in healthy donors. General observations from the study: Reportedly, cytomegalovirus status was diagnosed with high sensitivity and specificity. A later analysis reportedly found fewer N-insertions in an Asian-associated ancestry cluster than the roughly 730-donor mean.

A note on this clone: The antigen is unknown.

PCR amplification relied on 60 Vbeta primers (plus 13 Jbeta primers). Sequenced by immunoSEQ multiplex PCR; TCRdb stores in-frame clones only, minus some. The listing contains more than 140,000 clones. Sequencing input: PBMCs. The source is a woman younger than 30 in good health and CMV-seronegative.

CDR3 sequence: CASSLDQGAQETQYF. The DNA for the CDR3 is TGTGCCAGCAGCTTGGATCAGGGGGCACAAGAGACCCAGTACTTC. V usage is TRBV5-4 and J usage is TRBJ2-5, with TRBD1 identical over 8 bases. Germline lookup yields CDR1 SGHNT and CDR2 YYREEE (reference sequence). The CDR3 contains 15 residues. J was trimmed by 2 bases and V by 0 bases; bases with no gene match: 3.